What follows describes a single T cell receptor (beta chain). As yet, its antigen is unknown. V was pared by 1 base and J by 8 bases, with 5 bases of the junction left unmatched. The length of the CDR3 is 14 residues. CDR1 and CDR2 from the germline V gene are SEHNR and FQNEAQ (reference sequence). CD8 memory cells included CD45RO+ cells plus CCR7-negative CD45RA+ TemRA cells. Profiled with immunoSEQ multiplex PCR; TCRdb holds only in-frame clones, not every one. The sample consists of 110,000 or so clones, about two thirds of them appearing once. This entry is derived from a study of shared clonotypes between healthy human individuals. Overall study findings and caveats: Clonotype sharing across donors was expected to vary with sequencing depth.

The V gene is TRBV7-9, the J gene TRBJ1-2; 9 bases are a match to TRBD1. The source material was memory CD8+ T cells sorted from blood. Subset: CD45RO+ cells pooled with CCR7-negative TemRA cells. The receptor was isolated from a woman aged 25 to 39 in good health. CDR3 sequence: CASSLVDRGLGYTF. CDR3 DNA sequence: TGTGCCAGCAGCTTAGTGGACAGGGGTTTGGGCTACACCTTC.